The present T cell receptor (beta chain) was sequenced within a study of blood T cells in healthy people across ages. This clonotype was detected a few times. The target antigen is unknown. The CDR3 extends over 13 amino acids. The V and J ends lost 1 base and 0 bases respectively, with 5 bases between them. Germline V gives CDR1 DFQATT, CDR2 SNEGSKA (reference sequence). Next came a second PCR, run for about 6 to 11 cycles, which used a sample-barcoded 5' primer along with a J-beta primer mix. TCRdb re-derived calls from the 5' RACE reads in MiXCR, one entry per CDR3 protein. The sample includes 550,000 to 800,000 distinct CDR3 sequences, around 21% of them seen just once. General study results and limits: A roughly linear fall in TCR beta diversity per million T cells was seen with increasing age. In the absence of known donor CMV status, changes in expanded clonotypes were possibly confounded.

The source is a man between 65 and 79 years old in good health. This chain uses TRBV20-1 with TRBJ2-3; D is ambiguous. The sample taken for sequencing was blood. CDR3 DNA sequence: TGCAGTGCTAGAGCGCAGAGCACAGATACGCAGTATTTT. This encodes CSARAQSTDTQYF.